The 10 T cell receptor beta chains reported below all come from one sample, sequenced in a study of blood T cells in healthy people across ages. Then a second PCR, running roughly 7 to 11 cycles, was carried out with a sample-barcoded 5' primer and a J-beta primer mix. Each CDR3 protein is one row after TCRdb ran MiXCR on the 5' RACE reads. Counted here are roughly 1,800,000 distinct CDR3 sequences, about 50% occurring once; the ten biggest clones make up more than 2%. The sample taken for sequencing was blood. The receptors here all came from a woman aged 40-49 years in good health.

This clonotype was counted at least ten times. This sequence joins TRBV7-2 and TRBJ2-5; 9 nucleotides align to TRBD1. CDR1 SGHTA and CDR2 FQGNSA come from the germline V gene. V gave up 5 bases and J gave up 4 bases; unmatched junction bases: 2. The CDR3 runs 13 residues. CDR3 loop: CASSRQGGETQYF. CDR3 nucleotides: TGTGCCAGCAGCCGACAGGGGGGAGAGACCCAGTACTTC.

A remark on this clonotype: A junction boundary mismatches the germline segment, possibly from a read error. V gene TRBV20-1 combines with J gene TRBJ1-2, with TRBD1 as a possible D gene (5 bases). CDR1 and CDR2 from the germline V gene are DFQATT and SNEGSKA (reference sequence). This CDR3 is 13 amino acids long. As DNA, the CDR3 is TGCAGTGCTAGGCTAGAGGGGAACTGTGGCTACACCTTC. Translated: CSARLEGNCGYTF.

This clonotype was observed a few times. The rearrangement links TRBV4-1 to TRBJ2-5, with D hard to call. The V gene lost 4 bases and the J gene lost 11 bases, with 17 bases spanning the gap. This CDR3 has 13 residues. Germline assignment: CDR1 MGHRA and CDR2 YSYEKL. The CDR3 coding sequence is TGCGCCAGCAGCCGATATATAAGCGACAAGCAGTACTTC. It specifies CASSRYISDKQYF.

Remarks on this clonotype: Given a much more abundant clone one base away, this may be a read error. The chain joins TRBV4-3 to TRBJ2-3, with unresolved D. The CDR3 spans 13 residues. Germline CDR1 is LGHNA and CDR2 is YSLEER. The CDR3 region is CASSLTSPDTRYF. The CDR3 DNA is TGCGCCAGCAGCTTAACTTCGCCAGATACGCGGTATTTT.

In this sample, this clonotype turned up a few times. The rearrangement joins TRBV20-1 to TRBJ2-5; D gene ambiguous. V lost 3 bases and J lost 1, with 12 bases in between. The V gene's germline CDR1 is DFQATT and CDR2 SNEGSKA (reference sequence). The CDR3 has 14 residues. The CDR3 sequence: CSARNRRTQETQYF. DNA for the CDR3: TGCAGTGCTAGGAATAGGCGGACCCAAGAGACCCAGTACTTC.

This chain connects TRBV25-1 to TRBJ2-6; D remains unclear. The CDR3 is 14 residues long. Deletions cut 4 bases from V and 2 bases from J, with 6 bases between. Germline CDR1 MGHDK, CDR2 SYGVNS. The CDR3: CASSGETGANVLTF. The CDR3 DNA sequence: TGTGCCAGCAGTGGGGAAACTGGGGCCAACGTCCTGACTTTC.

The CDR3 coding sequence is TGTGCCAGCAGTGAAGCGCTTTGGGGCACGAGCTCCTACGAGCAGTACTTC. It encodes CASSEALWGTSSYEQYF. V usage is TRBV2 and J usage is TRBJ2-7; a weak D match, TRBD1 (5 bases). CDR3 length: 17 residues. V gave up 0 bases and J gave up 0 bases, with 15 bases separating them. Germline CDR1 SNHLY, CDR2 FYNNEI. Combining the CDR3 with reference TRBV2 and TRBJ2-7 gives the whole variable domain EPEVTQTPSHQVTQMGQEVILRCVPISNHLYFYWYRQILGQKVEFLVSFYNNEISEKSEIFDDQFSVERPDGSNFTLKIRSTKLEDSAMYFCASSEALWGTSSYEQYFGPGTRLTVT.

In its sample, this clonotype was seen a few times. V gene TRBV12-3 or TRBV12-4 combines with J gene TRBJ2-1; 7 nucleotides match TRBD2. This CDR3 has 14 residues. V shed 6 bases, J shed 7 bases, and the junction held 9 bases outside the gene matches. This CDR3 is CASRGTKGVNEQFF. The CDR3 bases are TGTGCCAGCAGGGGGACTAAGGGAGTAAATGAGCAGTTCTTC.

This clonotype was observed a handful of times. The genes are TRBV4-3 and TRBJ2-4; D remains ambiguous. The DNA end is a closer match to TRBJ2-7, so the J assignment may be wrong. Germline V gene sequence: CDR1 LGHNA, CDR2 YSLEER. There are 16 residues in the CDR3. The CDR3 loop is CASSQGLVPSSYEQYF. In nucleotides, the CDR3 is TGCGCCAGCAGCCAAGGGTTGGTCCCAAGCTCCTACGAGCAGTACTTC.

The gene calls are TRBV20-1 and TRBJ2-5; no reliable D call. Germline CDR1 DFQATT, CDR2 SNEGSKA (reference sequence). V was pared by 3 bases and J by 0 bases, with 11 bases between. This CDR3 has 14 amino acids. The CDR3 loop reads CSARGTAYQETQYF. The CDR3 nucleotides are TGCAGTGCTAGGGGAACTGCGTACCAAGAGACCCAGTACTTC.